Reported below is one TCR beta chain. Its antigen is currently unknown. Amplification used 60 Vbeta primers and 13 Jbeta primers. The repertoire was sequenced with immunoSEQ multiplex PCR; TCRdb's copy has only in-frame clones and lacks some. The sample has about 58,000 clones. The CDR3 sequence is 13 residues long. V lost 7 bases, J lost 3 bases, and 2 bases stayed unmatched. Per the germline V gene, CDR1 is SQVTM and CDR2 is ANQGSEA. This sample is part of a study of cytomegalovirus exposure and HLA in healthy donors. Study outcomes and limitations: Fewer N-insertions (relative to the roughly 720-donor mean) were reportedly seen in an Asian-associated ancestry cluster in a later analysis. It was likely that a cluster of highly shared sequence variants was a sequencing artifact. Whilst most TCR sequences proved rare, a subset of public TCRs occurred across many donors.

This chain links TRBV29-1 with TRBJ2-2; 10 bases align to TRBD1. Source material: PBMCs. The source of this sequence is a woman in her late teens or twenties in good health and CMV-seronegative. The DNA of the CDR3 is TGCAGCGCTGGACAGGGGGACACCGGGGAGCTGTTTTTT. Translation gives CSAGQGDTGELFF.